Below, one T cell receptor beta chain is given with its context. Antigen: not known. Repertoires were generated with immunoSEQ multiplex PCR, while TCRdb's copy carries only in-frame clones and drops some. This table holds more than 85,000 clones, 85% to 95% found once. Relapse after autologous stem cell transplantation occurred in every patient, and brentuximab vedotin exposure varied. The data are from a study of PD-1 blockade in classical Hodgkin lymphoma. Broader study findings: The diversity seen at baseline in complete responders resembled that of newly diagnosed patients.

Trimming took 2 bases from V and 7 from J; bases not matched to a gene: 10. Per germline, CDR1 SQVTM and CDR2 ANQGSEA. CDR3 length equals 15 residues. The source material was peripheral blood mononuclear cells (PBMCs), sampled before the second cycle of nivolumab. The receptor's source is a human donor with classical Hodgkin lymphoma. The chain employs TRBV29-1 and TRBJ2-1; the match to TRBD1 covers 8 bases. The CDR3 nucleotides read TGCAGCGTTGAAACCGGGACAGGCGACGGGAATGAGCAGTTCTTC. Amino acid sequence: CSVETGTGDGNEQFF.